What follows are 26 T cell receptor beta chains derived from one specimen sequenced in a study of Tregs in tolerant kidney transplant recipients. Clones were sequenced by immunoSEQ multiplex PCR, and TCRdb holds only the in-frame ones, with some missing. The table has tens of thousands of clones, more than 95% seen once. The source material was CD4+ T cells from blood, sampled before the transplant. Receptor source: a human donor who received a combined kidney and bone marrow transplant.

The genes are TRBV29-1 and TRBJ1-1, with 7 bases identical to TRBD1. Germline trimming cut 3 bases from V and 4 bases from J; bases unmatched to any gene: 5. CDR3 length: 13 amino acids. Germline V lookup: CDR1 SQVTM, CDR2 ANQGSEA. CDR3 sequence reads: CSVDSGQRTEAFF. In DNA, the CDR3 is TGCAGCGTTGATTCGGGACAGCGCACTGAAGCTTTCTTT.

The chain combines TRBV2 with TRBJ2-3, with unresolved D. CDR1 SNHLY and CDR2 FYNNEI come from the germline V gene. Trimming stripped 7 bases from V and 2 bases from J, with 13 bases between. The CDR3 has 14 amino acids. CDR3 nucleotides: TGTGCCAGCAAACCCAGATTCCTCACAGATACGCAGTATTTT. The encoded protein is CASKPRFLTDTQYF. The full variable domain, in which reference TRBV2 and TRBJ2-3 provide the parts outside the CDR3, is EPEVTQTPSHQVTQMGQEVILRCVPISNHLYFYWYRQILGQKVEFLVSFYNNEISEKSEIFDDQFSVERPDGSNFTLKIRSTKLEDSAMYFCASKPRFLTDTQYFGPGTRLTVL.

V and J are TRBV6-1 and TRBJ1-2, with unresolved D. Germline V gene sequence: CDR1 MNHNS, CDR2 SASEGT. The CDR3 spans 12 residues. The ends were cut back, 4 bases at V and 3 bases at J, with 6 bases in the middle. The CDR3, as DNA: TGTGCCAGCAGTGTACAGCACTATGGCTACACCTTC. Encoded protein: CASSVQHYGYTF.

This chain connects TRBV4-1 to TRBJ2-1; 9 bases align to TRBD2. This CDR3 contains 19 residues. CDR1 is MGHRA, CDR2 YSYEKL, per germline. Trimming cost V 4 bases and J 3 bases; bases outside gene matches: 16. In nucleotides, the CDR3 is TGCGCCAGCAGCCCCAGCGGGGGGAGAGTTAGGGTGGACTACAATGAGCAGTTCTTC. Protein product: CASSPSGGRVRVDYNEQFF.

This clone has just one count. This chain links TRBV7-9 with TRBJ1-5, with a possible D match to TRBD1 (5 bases). The CDR3 spans 14 residues. V lost 4 bases to trimming and J lost 3 bases, with 10 bases between them. Germline V CDR1 and CDR2: SEHNR, FQNEAQ (reference sequence). In DNA form, the CDR3 reads TGTGCCAGCAGCTGGCAGGGCAACAATCAGCCCCAGCATTTT. Protein: CASSWQGNNQPQHF.

The chain recombines TRBV6-6 with TRBJ2-5, with 7 bases fitting TRBD1. The V gene's germline CDR1 is MNHNY and CDR2 SVGAGI (reference sequence). The junction had 6 bases not matched to a gene; V was cut back by 7 bases and J by 1 base. The CDR3 is made up of 14 amino acids. This chain's CDR3 is CASMPGQSQETQYF. The CDR3 nucleotides are TGTGCCAGCATGCCGGGACAGTCCCAAGAGACCCAGTACTTC.

The V gene is TRBV5-4, the J gene TRBJ2-3, with 11 bases fitting TRBD2. The CDR3 consists of 13 residues. In germline, CDR1 is SGHNT, CDR2 YYREEE (reference sequence). CDR3 in DNA: TGTGCTTGGACTAGCGGGAGCACAGATACGCAGTATTTT. Translating gives CAWTSGSTDTQYF.

This chain connects TRBV7-2 to TRBJ1-4; 8 nucleotides match TRBD1. V gave up 8 bases and J gave up 0 bases; unmatched junction bases: 11. The CDR3 length is 17 residues. The germline V gene has CDR1 SGHTA and CDR2 FQGNSA. CDR3 bases: TGTGCCAGCGTAGAACAGGGGGGAGAAGCAACTAATGAAAAACTGTTTTTT. It encodes CASVEQGGEATNEKLFF.

The chain has TRBV9 and TRBJ2-5, with TRBD1 matching over 7 bases. J was trimmed by 5 bases and V by 4 bases; bases with no gene match: 8. Germline V CDR1 and CDR2: SGDLS, YYNGEE. CDR3 length equals 14 residues. The CDR3 reads CASSPRQGPETQYF. CDR3 DNA: TGTGCCAGCAGCCCACGACAGGGTCCGGAGACCCAGTACTTC.

The genes are TRBV7-2 and TRBJ1-1; TRBD1 agrees at 10 bases. The CDR3 is 17 amino acids. V trimming: 0 bases; J trimming: 2 bases; junction bases outside the gene matches: 6. Germline V gene lookup returns CDR1 SGHTA and CDR2 FQGNSA. As DNA, the CDR3 is TGTGCCAGCAGCTTAGCGTTGACAGGGGGCGATAACACTGAAGCTTTCTTT. Translated: CASSLALTGGDNTEAFF.

This clone appeared a single time. This rearrangement joins TRBV6-5 to TRBJ2-2; 10 nucleotides line up with TRBD2. The V and J ends lost 4 bases and 7 bases, in that order; junction bases with no gene match: 6. Germline V gene data show CDR1 as MNHEY and CDR2 as SVGAGI. The CDR3 loop spans 15 amino acids. The CDR3 reads CASSLRLAGVGELFF. In DNA, the CDR3 is TGTGCCAGCAGTTTAAGGCTAGCGGGGGTCGGGGAGCTGTTTTTT.

V usage is TRBV4-3 and J usage is TRBJ1-2; no reliable D call. The germline V gene has CDR1 LGHNA and CDR2 YSLEER. Deletions cut 4 bases from V and 4 bases from J, with 19 bases between. The length of the CDR3 is 16 residues. The CDR3 reads CASSRDVGGFSYGYTF. For the CDR3, the DNA is TGCGCCAGCAGCCGAGACGTAGGAGGGTTTAGCTATGGCTACACCTTC.

This clone was seen a handful of times. This chain links TRBV30 with TRBJ1-2, with D possibly being TRBD1 (6 bases). Trimming stripped 0 bases from V and 8 bases from J, with 16 bases between. Germline CDR1 GTSNPN, CDR2 SVGIG (reference sequence). The CDR3 runs to 14 residues. The CDR3 region has the DNA TGTGCCTGGAGTGTACAGGGAACCCACGGCGGCTACACCTTC. Its translation is CAWSVQGTHGGYTF. Based on the CDR3 plus reference TRBV30 and TRBJ1-2, the full variable domain is SQTIHQWPATLVQPVGSPLSLECTVEGTSNPNLYWYRQAAGRGLQLLFYSVGIGQISSEVPQNLSASRPQDRQFILSSKKLLLSDSGFYLCAWSVQGTHGGYTFGSGTRLTVV.

This chain uses TRBV7-3 with TRBJ2-1, with TRBD2 matching 9 bases. Trimming at V came to 2 bases and at J to 7 bases, leaving 18 bases not matched to a gene. This CDR3 spans 19 amino acids. The V gene's germline CDR1 is SGHTA and CDR2 FQGTGA. This CDR3 reads CASSLFPSSGRGFSNEQFF. The CDR3 DNA reads TGTGCCAGCAGCTTATTCCCCAGTAGCGGGAGAGGTTTTAGTAATGAGCAGTTCTTC. Looking up the rest from reference TRBV7-3 and TRBJ2-1 gives the full variable domain: GAGVSQTPSNKVTEKGKYVELRCDPISGHTALYWYRQSLGQGPEFLIYFQGTGAADDSGLPNDRFFAVRPEGSVSTLKIQRTERGDSAVYLCASSLFPSSGRGFSNEQFFGPGTRLTVL.

V is TRBV20-1 and J is TRBJ1-1, with D unclear. The CDR3 contains 11 residues. V dropped 7 bases and J dropped 4 bases, with 10 bases sitting between them. Per germline, CDR1 DFQATT and CDR2 SNEGSKA (reference sequence). CDR3 in amino acids: CSGGRPTEAFF. The CDR3 DNA follows: TGCAGTGGAGGTAGGCCCACTGAAGCTTTCTTT.

The V and J genes are TRBV18 and TRBJ2-5, with TRBD2 matching over 10 bases. The V gene end was trimmed by 3 bases and the J gene end by 3 bases; junction bases not matched to a gene: 4. The CDR3 length is 15 residues. Per germline, CDR1 KGHSH and CDR2 LQKENI. The CDR3: CASSPSGRTKETQYF. In DNA, the CDR3 is TGTGCCAGCTCACCTAGCGGGAGGACTAAAGAGACCCAGTACTTC.

The V gene is TRBV5-1, the J gene TRBJ2-5; D gene ambiguous. Trimming took 1 base from V and 2 from J, leaving 12 bases between them. The CDR3 loop spans 15 amino acids. Per germline, CDR1 SGHRS and CDR2 YFSETQ. In DNA form, the CDR3 reads TGCGCCAGCAGCTTGTATCATACAGAACAAGAGACCCAGTACTTC. Its protein product is CASSLYHTEQETQYF.

The V gene is TRBV29-1, the J gene TRBJ2-3; 7 nucleotides agree with TRBD2. V lost 4 bases and J lost 0; bases outside the gene matches: 7. The CDR3 length is 15 residues. Germline V gene lookup returns CDR1 SQVTM and CDR2 ANQGSEA. CDR3 nucleotides: TGCAGCGTTGGCTATTACGGGGGGAGCACAGATACGCAGTATTTT. This translates into CSVGYYGGSTDTQYF.

This clone was picked up one time. The chain has TRBV18 and TRBJ2-3, with a possible D match to TRBD1 (6 bases). Germline CDR1 is KGHSH and CDR2 is LQKENI. The V end lost 3 bases, the J end lost 2 bases, and 12 bases lay between the germline ends. The CDR3 contains 15 residues. CDR3 protein: CASSPWDIYTDTQYF. The DNA of the CDR3 is TGTGCCAGCTCACCGTGGGACATATACACAGATACGCAGTATTTT.

This rearrangement joins TRBV11-3 to TRBJ2-1, with TRBD1 as a possible D gene (6 bases). V lost 3 bases and J lost 2, with 20 bases in between. CDR1 is SGHNT and CDR2 is YENEEA in the germline V gene. This CDR3 is 18 amino acids long. The CDR3 is CASSLHPGHSVAYNEQFF. CDR3 coding DNA: TGTGCCAGCAGCTTGCACCCGGGACATTCAGTCGCCTACAATGAGCAGTTCTTC.

CDR3 in DNA: TGTGCCAGCAGCCTGACAGGGGGTAGTCAGCCCCAGCATTTT. This gives the protein CASSLTGGSQPQHF. The rearrangement links TRBV7-9 to TRBJ1-5; 9 nucleotides match TRBD1. The V and J ends lost 5 bases and 6 bases, in that order; junction bases with no gene match: 5. CDR3 length: 14 amino acids. Germline CDR1 and CDR2: SEHNR and FQNEAQ (reference sequence).

This chain joins TRBV6-5 and TRBJ2-3, with D hard to call. This CDR3 has 14 residues. The V gene lost 4 bases and the J gene lost 0 bases, with 8 bases spanning the gap. Germline-derived CDR1 and CDR2 are MNHEY and SVGAGI. The CDR3 DNA is TGTGCCAGCAGTTCTACCAGGAGCACAGATACGCAGTATTTT. Amino acid sequence: CASSSTRSTDTQYF.

This clone was seen only a few times. J is TRBJ1-1 and V is TRBV29-1, with D possibly matching TRBD1 (6 bases). Trimming left V 6 bases short and J 7 bases short, with 9 bases between. Germline CDR1 and CDR2: SQVTM and ANQGSEA. The CDR3 sequence is 10 residues long. CDR3 protein: CSVYRDEAFF. CDR3 nucleotides: TGCAGCGTCTACAGGGATGAAGCTTTCTTT.

The J gene is TRBJ2-1, the V gene TRBV4-1; 7 positions agree with TRBD2. Trimming cost V 3 bases and J 4 bases; bases outside gene matches: 9. The CDR3 is 16 amino acids. Germline CDR1 MGHRA, CDR2 YSYEKL. CDR3 sequence: CASSQRRAGNYNEQFF. The CDR3 nucleotides read TGCGCCAGCAGCCAGCGGAGAGCGGGGAATTACAATGAGCAGTTCTTC.

V and J are TRBV2 and TRBJ2-3, with D perhaps TRBD1 (5 bases). The CDR3 spans 15 residues. V lost 3 bases and J lost 0, with 10 bases in between. From germline, CDR1 is SNHLY and CDR2 FYNNEI. The chain's CDR3 is CASSDRGPSTDTQYF. In nucleotides, the CDR3 is TGTGCCAGCAGTGATAGGGGCCCGAGCACAGATACGCAGTATTTT.

The rearrangement links TRBV4-3 to TRBJ2-3; 8 bases are a match to TRBD2. V gave up 1 base and J gave up 3 bases; unmatched junction bases: 9. CDR1 is LGHNA and CDR2 is YSLEER in the germline V gene. The CDR3 is 17 residues long. The CDR3 loop reads CASSQASHGRVTDTQYF. In DNA, the CDR3 is TGCGCCAGCAGCCAAGCCTCTCACGGGAGGGTTACAGATACGCAGTATTTT.